This T cell receptor (beta chain) was obtained from a study of T cell responses to AZD1222 COVID-19 vaccine. Overall study results and limits: Within unmutated variant regions lay the reported targets of nearly half of spike-specific TCRs. Regions 160-218 and 743-854 dominated among vaccine-associated CD4 TCRs spanning spike. Seropositive at baseline were only a handful of AZD1222 recipients.

Using immunoSEQ multiplex PCR, the repertoire was profiled, and TCRdb retains in-frame clones only, with some absent. This sample has roughly 120,000 clones, with around 87% found just once. Germline assignment: CDR1 ENHRY and CDR2 SYGVKD. Trimming left V 0 bases short and J 0 bases short, with 10 bases between. The CDR3 runs to 16 residues. Remarks on this clone: The antigen is not known.

The chain is built from TRBV10-3 and TRBJ2-3, with D maybe TRBD2 (6 bases). The sequencing used peripheral blood, collected on day 0 of AZD1222 vaccination. The clonotype was recovered from an adult in good health. The CDR3 coding sequence is TGTGCCATCAGTGAGTCGACCGGGACTAGCACAGATACGCAGTATTTT. Its protein is CAISESTGTSTDTQYF.